The clone carrying this T cell receptor beta chain has only one observation. The antigen remains unidentified. This entry belongs to a study of T-cell memory formation after mild COVID-19. About the research overall: Largely donor-specific TCR clusters were found.

Germline loops: CDR1 KGHDR, CDR2 SFDVKD. Trimming removed 4 bases at V and 9 bases at J, with 12 bases between. The CDR3 is 13 residues long. In TCRdb, the 5' RACE reads were re-called with MiXCR into one record per CDR3 protein. The sample lists 300,000 to 400,000 distinct CDR3 sequences; over 20% were seen once. Study findings and constraints: Mostly located in CM and EM were contracting CD4+ clones, with contracting CD8+ clones located in EMRA. The pre-infection memory compartment contained some responding clones, suggesting cross-reactive memory joined. Among clones contracting day 15 to 85, CD4/CD8 was balanced, whereas later expanders leaned CD4+.

This clonotype originated in an adult woman who had mild COVID-19 (a few samples of this study predate the infection). Cell type and time point are not known. The sequenced sample was PBMCs or a T cell subset sorted from them (not recorded which). This chain connects TRBV24-1 to TRBJ1-5, with a possible D match to TRBD1 (5 bases). The CDR3 is CATSDGTRPPQHF. The CDR3 bases are TGTGCCACCAGTGACGGGACCCGCCCGCCCCAGCATTTT.